These 10 T cell receptor beta chains share one sample of origin, sequenced in a study of Ad26.COV2.S vaccination and SARS-CoV-2 variants. Clones were sequenced by immunoSEQ multiplex PCR, and TCRdb holds only the in-frame ones, with some missing. The sample holds about 180,000 clones, about 83% seen once. Sequences were derived from peripheral blood, sampled after recovery from COVID-19. The receptors here all came from a human donor who had recovered from COVID-19.

The chain links TRBV5-1 to TRBJ2-3; 13 bases line up with TRBD2. J was trimmed by 5 bases and V by 1 base; bases with no gene match: 13. The CDR3 runs to 19 residues. CDR1 and CDR2 (germline): SGHRS, YFSETQ. The chain's CDR3 is CASSLIGLAGVGTQDTQYF. DNA of the CDR3: TGCGCCAGCAGCTTGATTGGACTAGCGGGAGTGGGGACACAAGATACGCAGTATTTT.

The CDR3 protein is CASSPGGNEQFF. In DNA, the CDR3 is TGTGCCAGCAGCCCGGGGGGGAATGAGCAGTTCTTC. The V gene is TRBV9, the J gene TRBJ2-1, with TRBD2 matching 8 bases. This CDR3 has 12 residues. Germline CDR1 SGDLS, CDR2 YYNGEE. The trim removed 4 bases at V and 7 bases at J, leaving 1 base unmatched.

Only a few counts were recorded for this clone. The chain recombines TRBV25-1 with TRBJ2-3; D gene unclear. CDR1 is MGHDK, CDR2 SYGVNS, per germline. This CDR3 has 16 amino acids. The ends were cut back, 2 bases at V and 4 bases at J, with 16 bases in the middle. The CDR3 DNA is TGTGCCAGCAGTGAAGGTACAGATAGGGCGGCAGATACGCAGTATTTT. Its translation is CASSEGTDRAADTQYF.

The sample holds one count of this clone. V usage is TRBV19 and J usage is TRBJ2-3; maybe TRBD1 (6 bases). This CDR3 comprises 15 residues. The germline V and J ends were trimmed by 3 bases and 2 bases, with 12 bases remaining between them. Germline-derived CDR1 and CDR2 are LNHDA and SQIVND (reference sequence). CDR3 sequence (DNA): TGTGCCAGTAGTATTACAGGGCGATACACAGATACGCAGTATTTT. Its translation: CASSITGRYTDTQYF.

This clone was counted once. The rearrangement links TRBV9 to TRBJ2-3; maybe TRBD1 (5 bases). Trimming took off 3 bases at V and 0 bases at J, with 14 bases between the two ends. The CDR3 has 16 residues. Germline loops: CDR1 SGDLS, CDR2 YYNGEE. The CDR3 spells CASSESTAASTDTQYF. The CDR3 DNA is TGTGCCAGCAGCGAATCGACAGCAGCTAGCACAGATACGCAGTATTTT.

The V gene is TRBV6-1, the J gene TRBJ2-7; D perhaps matches TRBD1 (5 bases). The V end lost 1 base, the J end lost 4 bases, and 23 bases lay between the germline ends. Germline assignment: CDR1 MNHNS and CDR2 SASEGT. The CDR3 length is 18 residues. The CDR3 DNA reads TGTGCCAGCAGTGAAGGTGCAGGGTTTTTGACAGCCGCATACGAGCAGTACTTC. Translation: CASSEGAGFLTAAYEQYF.

This chain uses TRBV5-4 with TRBJ2-2, with TRBD2 matching over 14 bases. Per the germline V gene, CDR1 is SGHNT and CDR2 is YYREEE (reference sequence). Trimming removed 4 bases from V and 5 bases from J; junction bases left unmatched: 7. The CDR3 covers 17 residues. CDR3 bases: TGTGCCAGCAGCCCCGGACTAGCGGGAGGAGGGACCGGGGAGCTGTTTTTT. Encoded protein: CASSPGLAGGGTGELFF.

The chain is built from TRBV2 and TRBJ2-1; D possibly corresponds to TRBD1 (6 bases). This CDR3 has 12 amino acids. V was clipped by 8 bases and J by 6 bases, with 11 bases between them. From germline, CDR1 is SNHLY and CDR2 FYNNEI. The CDR3 region has the DNA TGTGCCAGCTGGTACAGGGCCAATGAGCAGTTCTTC. Its protein product is CASWYRANEQFF.

The chain carries TRBV5-1 and TRBJ2-7; a possible D gene is TRBD2 (6 bases). Germline loops: CDR1 SGHRS, CDR2 YFSETQ. V lost 4 bases and J 4 bases, leaving 15 bases between the germline ends. The CDR3 spans 14 residues. The CDR3 loop is CASSSRRESYEQYF. CDR3 in DNA: TGCGCCAGCAGCAGCCGCCGGGAGTCATACGAGCAGTACTTC.

V and J are TRBV10-3 and TRBJ1-3; tentatively, D is TRBD1 (6 bases). Germline V CDR1 and CDR2: ENHRY, SYGVKD. This CDR3 contains 15 residues. The V gene lost 6 bases and the J gene lost 3 bases, with 15 bases spanning the gap. The CDR3: CAISDYGGFGNTIYF. The CDR3 bases are TGTGCCATCAGCGATTACGGGGGCTTTGGAAACACCATATATTTT.